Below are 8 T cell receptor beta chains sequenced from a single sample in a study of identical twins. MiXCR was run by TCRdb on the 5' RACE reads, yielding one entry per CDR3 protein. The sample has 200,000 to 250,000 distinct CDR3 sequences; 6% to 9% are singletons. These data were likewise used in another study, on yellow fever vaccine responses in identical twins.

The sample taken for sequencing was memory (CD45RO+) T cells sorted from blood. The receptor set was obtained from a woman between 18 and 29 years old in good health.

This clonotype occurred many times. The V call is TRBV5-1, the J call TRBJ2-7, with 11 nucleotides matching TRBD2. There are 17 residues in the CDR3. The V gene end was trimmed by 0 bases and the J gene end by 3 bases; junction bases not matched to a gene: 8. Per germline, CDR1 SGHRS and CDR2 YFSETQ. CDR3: CASSLVSGTSGGYEQYF. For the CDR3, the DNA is TGCGCCAGCAGCTTGGTATCGGGAACTAGCGGGGGCTACGAGCAGTACTTC. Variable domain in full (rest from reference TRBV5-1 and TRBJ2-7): KAGVTQTPRYLIKTRGQQVTLSCSPISGHRSVSWYQQTPGQGLQFLFEYFSETQRNKGNFPGRFSGRQFSNSRSEMNVSTLELGDSALYLCASSLVSGTSGGYEQYFGPGTRLTVT.

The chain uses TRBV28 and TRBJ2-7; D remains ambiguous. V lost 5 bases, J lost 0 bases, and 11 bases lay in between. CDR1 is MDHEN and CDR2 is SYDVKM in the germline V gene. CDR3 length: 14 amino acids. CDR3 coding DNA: TGTGCCAGCAGTCCTCGCGGAACCTCCTACGAGCAGTACTTC. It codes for CASSPRGTSYEQYF. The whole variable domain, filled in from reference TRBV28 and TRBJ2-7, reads DVKVTQSSRYLVKRTGEKVFLECVQDMDHENMFWYRQDPGLGLRLIYFSYDVKMKEKGDIPEGYSVSREKKERFSLILESASTNQTSMYLCASSPRGTSYEQYFGPGTRLTVT.

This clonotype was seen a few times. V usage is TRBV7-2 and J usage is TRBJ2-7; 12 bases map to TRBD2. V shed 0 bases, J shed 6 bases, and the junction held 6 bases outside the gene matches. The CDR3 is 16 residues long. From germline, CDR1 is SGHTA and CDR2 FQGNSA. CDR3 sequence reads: CASSLAHLAGGPEQYF. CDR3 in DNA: TGTGCCAGCAGCTTAGCGCATCTAGCGGGGGGGCCCGAGCAGTACTTC.

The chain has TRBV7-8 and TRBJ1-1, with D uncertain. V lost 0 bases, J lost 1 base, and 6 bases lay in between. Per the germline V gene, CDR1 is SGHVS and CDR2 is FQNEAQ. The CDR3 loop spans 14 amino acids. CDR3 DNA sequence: TGTGCCAGCAGCTTAGCGGGTCAGAACACTGAAGCTTTCTTT. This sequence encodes CASSLAGQNTEAFF.

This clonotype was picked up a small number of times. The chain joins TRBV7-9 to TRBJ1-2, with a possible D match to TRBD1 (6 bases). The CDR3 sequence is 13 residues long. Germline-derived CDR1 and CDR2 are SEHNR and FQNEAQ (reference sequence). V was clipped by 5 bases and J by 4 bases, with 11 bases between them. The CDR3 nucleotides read TGTGCCAGCAGCCGACAGGTTACCTATGGCTACACCTTC. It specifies CASSRQVTYGYTF.

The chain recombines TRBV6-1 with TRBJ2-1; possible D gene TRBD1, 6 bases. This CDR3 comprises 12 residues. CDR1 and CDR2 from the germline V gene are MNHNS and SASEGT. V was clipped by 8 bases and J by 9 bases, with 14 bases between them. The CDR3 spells CASGPTRGEQFF. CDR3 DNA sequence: TGTGCCAGCGGACCTACCAGGGGTGAGCAGTTCTTC.

For the CDR3, the DNA is TGTGCCAGCAGCCAAGATATCGGGGGGCAAGAGACCCAGTACTTC. This translates into CASSQDIGGQETQYF. The rearrangement links TRBV14 to TRBJ2-5, with 7 bases that match TRBD2. Germline V gene lookup returns CDR1 SGHDN and CDR2 FVKESK. V dropped 0 bases and J dropped 2; count of bases not matched to a gene: 3. The CDR3 is 15 residues long.

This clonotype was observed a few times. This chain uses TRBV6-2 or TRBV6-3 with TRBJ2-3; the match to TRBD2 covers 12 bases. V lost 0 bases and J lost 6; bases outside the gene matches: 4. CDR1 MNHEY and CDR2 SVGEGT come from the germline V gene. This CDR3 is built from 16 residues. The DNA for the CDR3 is TGTGCCAGCAGTTACTCCCTAGCGGGAGGGCTCGATACGCAGTATTTT. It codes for CASSYSLAGGLDTQYF.